This T cell receptor beta chain was captured by sequencing in a study of T cells in Graves' hyperthyroidism and ophthalmopathy. Patients aged 18 to 65 had newly diagnosed hyperthyroidism that had lasted under 2 months. Each diagnosis was grounded in clinical symptoms, serum thyroxine and TRAb, thyroid ultrasound, and orbital computed tomography. RNA transcripts were the template for amplifying TCR beta CDR3 regions. During a first-round RT-PCR of the TCR CDR3, the HTBI primer set was used. TCRdb fed the multiplex PCR reads into MiXCR, producing one record per CDR3 protein. The sample consists of under 650,000 distinct CDR3 sequences, under 20% of them appearing once. General study findings and limits: Researchers found most expanded thyroid clonotypes above 0.001 in blood as well.

Germline V gene data show CDR1 as SQVTM and CDR2 as ANQGSEA. J gave up 1 base and V 7 bases, and 6 bases lay outside the gene matches. CDR3 length equals 14 residues. This clonotype was seen only a few times. What it recognizes is unknown. The sequenced sample was blood. The receptor comes from a woman in her 30s with Graves' hyperthyroidism. The chain recombines TRBV29-1 with TRBJ2-3; 9 nucleotides line up with TRBD1. The DNA of the CDR3 is TGCAGCGCCACAGGGGGCGCGGGCACAGATACGCAGTATTTT. It yields the protein CSATGGAGTDTQYF.